The rows below give T cell receptor beta chains drawn from one sample of a study of shared clonotypes between healthy human individuals. Assay: immunoSEQ multiplex PCR; the TCRdb copy retains only in-frame clones and omits some. The sample lists 500,000 to 700,000 clones; approximately 95% were seen once. Source material: naive CD8+ T cells sorted from blood. All receptors come from a woman younger than 45 in good health. CDR3s include the opening cysteine and the closing phenylalanine or tryptophan. The order of the fields is V gene, J gene, CDR3 protein.

TRBV4-1	TRBJ2-7	CASSQVLAGGGQYF
TRBV14	TRBJ2-7	CASSAGFGDYEQYF
TRBV7-3	TRBJ2-3	CASSSVTQDGGADTQYF
TRBV7-9	TRBJ1-5	CASSRNDLSPQHF
TRBV6-5	TRBJ1-4	CASSHDGVTNEKLFF
TRBV11-2	TRBJ1-4	CASSFDRVNEKLFF
TRBV29-1	TRBJ1-2	CSVVGSGYTF
TRBV9	TRBJ2-7	CASSARDSTYEQYF
TRBV18	TRBJ2-7	CASSPWTSGSPSYEQYF
TRBV9	TRBJ2-7	CASSVGGESYEQYF
TRBV27	TRBJ1-1	CASSSPPGSTEAFF
TRBV29-1	TRBJ2-1	CSVDSGRGNEQFF
TRBV29-1	TRBJ2-1	CSVETGASYNEQFF
TRBV6-5	TRBJ2-3	CASRYTDTQYF
TRBV5-1	TRBJ1-2	CASSLTGSGYTF
TRBV6-1	TRBJ2-7	CASSAELAGDEQYF
TRBV6-1	TRBJ2-7	CASSGLTLSYEQYF
TRBV19	TRBJ1-5	CASSIWGTDNQPQHF
TRBV27	TRBJ2-7	CASSLARLVNEQYF
TRBV2	TRBJ2-7	CAGGQDSTEQYF
TRBV28	TRBJ1-1	CASSYRVNTEAFF
TRBV5-1	TRBJ2-6	CASSLDSSGANVLTF
TRBV19	TRBJ2-7	CASSTHSDYEQYF
TRBV14	TRBJ2-7	CASSRPPGLAGFVTGEQYF
TRBV11-2	TRBJ2-7	CASSPGQAAYEQYF
TRBV4-1	TRBJ1-6	CASSQSRPLERGSPLHF
TRBV27	TRBJ2-7	CASSFKGDAYEQYF
TRBV11-2	TRBJ2-1	CASSLDPGLPAGTYNEQFF
TRBV28	TRBJ2-2	CASTPLTGELFF
TRBV7-9	TRBJ2-5	CASSTSGRGETQYF
TRBV2	TRBJ2-5	CASGPGLAQETQYF
TRBV27	TRBJ2-7	CASSYAAGTYEQYF
TRBV19	TRBJ1-1	CAVASAGGNTEAFF
TRBV29-1	TRBJ2-7	CSVAGQGPREEQYF
TRBV30	TRBJ1-2	CAWIRAAYGYTF
TRBV5-1	TRBJ1-1	CASSWTGDGMNTEAFF